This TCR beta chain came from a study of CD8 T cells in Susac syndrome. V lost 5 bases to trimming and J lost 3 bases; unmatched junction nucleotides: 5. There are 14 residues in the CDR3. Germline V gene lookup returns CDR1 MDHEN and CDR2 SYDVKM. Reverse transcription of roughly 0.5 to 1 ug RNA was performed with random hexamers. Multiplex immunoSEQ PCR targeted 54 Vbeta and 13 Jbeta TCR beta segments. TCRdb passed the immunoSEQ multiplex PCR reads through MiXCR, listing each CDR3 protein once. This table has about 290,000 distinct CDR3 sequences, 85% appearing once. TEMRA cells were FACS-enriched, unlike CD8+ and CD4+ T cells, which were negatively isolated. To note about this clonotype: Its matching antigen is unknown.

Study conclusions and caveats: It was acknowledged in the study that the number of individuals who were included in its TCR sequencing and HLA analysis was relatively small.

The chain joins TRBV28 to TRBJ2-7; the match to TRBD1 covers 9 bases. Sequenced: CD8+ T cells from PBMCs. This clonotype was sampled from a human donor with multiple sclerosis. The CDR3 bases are TGTGCCAGCAGTCTCCCGGGACAGGGCTACGAGCAGTACTTC. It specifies CASSLPGQGYEQYF. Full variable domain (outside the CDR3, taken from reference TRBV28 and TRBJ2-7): DVKVTQSSRYLVKRTGEKVFLECVQDMDHENMFWYRQDPGLGLRLIYFSYDVKMKEKGDIPEGYSVSREKKERFSLILESASTNQTSMYLCASSLPGQGYEQYFGPGTRLTVT.